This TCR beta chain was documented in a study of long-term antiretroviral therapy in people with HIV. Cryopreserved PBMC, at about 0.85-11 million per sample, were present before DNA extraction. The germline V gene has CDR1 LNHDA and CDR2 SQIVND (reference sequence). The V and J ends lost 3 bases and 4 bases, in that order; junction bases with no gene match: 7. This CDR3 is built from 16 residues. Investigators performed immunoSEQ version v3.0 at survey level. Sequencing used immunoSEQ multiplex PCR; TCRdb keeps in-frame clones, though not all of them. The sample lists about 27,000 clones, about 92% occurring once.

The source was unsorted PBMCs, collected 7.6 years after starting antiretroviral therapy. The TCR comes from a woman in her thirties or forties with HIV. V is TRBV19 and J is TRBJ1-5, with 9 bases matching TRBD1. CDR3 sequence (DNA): TGTGCCAGTAGTATCGGCCGGGACAGGGAGAATCAGCCCCAGCATTTT. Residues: CASSIGRDRENQPQHF.